This T cell receptor (beta chain) came from a study of T cells after yellow fever vaccination. The TCR cDNA carried a universal primer site and UMIs from 5'RACE template switching. TCRdb fed the 5' RACE reads into MiXCR, producing one record per CDR3 protein. The repertoire holds 450,000 to 650,000 distinct CDR3 sequences, with roughly 14% as singletons. CDR1 is SGHKS and CDR2 is YYEKEE in the germline V gene (reference sequence). V gave up 0 bases and J gave up 16 bases, with 17 bases separating them. The CDR3 is 14 amino acids. Material: PBMCs, obtained on the day of the yellow fever booster vaccination. The chain uses TRBV5-5 and TRBJ1-6; TRBD1 might be the D (5 bases). The sequence derives from a man aged 25 to 45 who received the YFV17D yellow fever vaccine. CDR3 sequence reads: CASSLDPGQPKLHF. CDR3 nucleotides: TGTGCCAGCAGCTTGGACCCAGGACAACCGAAACTCCACTTT.